This T cell receptor (beta chain) emerged from a study of OX40 agonist ivuxolimab in advanced cancers. Turning to the study itself: Patients were given ivuxolimab, an antibody that agonizes OX40 (CD134). Findings and limits, study-wide: In CD8+ T cells, expanded clones were on average more numerous than in CD4+.

About this clone: Its antigen is undetermined.

Data came from immunoSEQ multiplex PCR; TCRdb stores just in-frame clones and leaves some out. Of 45,000 to 60,000 clones in the sample, nearly 80% were seen once. There are 15 residues in the CDR3. Trimming cost V 4 bases and J 4 bases; bases outside gene matches: 3. The germline CDR1 and CDR2 sequences are MDHEN and SYDVKM. Here the sequenced sample was CD4+ or CD8+ T cells sorted from blood, taken in a trial of the OX40 agonist ivuxolimab. The rearrangement joins TRBV28 to TRBJ2-3; 12 bases agree with TRBD1. The source is an adult with an advanced solid tumor such as melanoma, head and neck, liver or kidney cancer. CDR3 coding DNA: TGTGCCAGCAGTTCGGGACAGGGGGCAGCAGATACGCAGTATTTT. It is translated as CASSSGQGAADTQYF.